The clone carrying this T cell receptor beta chain turned up a few times. The repertoire was sequenced with immunoSEQ multiplex PCR; TCRdb's copy has only in-frame clones and lacks some. The sample has tens of thousands of clones, approximately 90% seen once. This sample was included in a study of OX40 agonist ivuxolimab in advanced cancers. The germline CDR1 and CDR2 sequences are LNHNV and YYDKDF (reference sequence). The V end lost 0 bases, the J end lost 7 bases, and 7 bases lay between the germline ends. This CDR3 is built from 13 residues. The sequence was obtained from an adult with an advanced solid tumor such as melanoma, head and neck, liver or kidney cancer. This specimen was CD4+ or CD8+ T cells sorted from blood, taken in a trial of the OX40 agonist ivuxolimab. The V gene is TRBV15, the J gene TRBJ1-5; D gene unclear. CDR3 protein: CATSRDGFQPQHF. For the CDR3, the DNA is TGTGCCACCAGCAGAGATGGCTTCCAGCCCCAGCATTTT.